This T cell receptor beta chain was sequenced in a study of blood T cells in healthy people across ages. Study findings and constraints: With age, beta diversity per million T cells declined roughly linearly, significantly by 40.

Comments on this clonotype: What it recognizes is unknown.

With a J-beta primer mix and a sample-barcoded 5' primer, a second PCR ran roughly 6 to 12 cycles. TCRdb ran MiXCR on the 5' RACE reads and lists one entry per CDR3 protein. The sample carries about 800,000 distinct CDR3 sequences, about 42% recorded once. This TCR was sampled from a man older than 75 in good health. Sequencing was done on a sample of blood.

CDR3 region: CASSLQGMTEAFF. For the CDR3, the DNA is TGCGCCAGCAGCCTACAGGGTATGACTGAAGCTTTCTTT. The chain recombines TRBV5-1 with TRBJ1-1, with D perhaps TRBD1 (6 bases). There are 13 residues in the CDR3. V lost 4 bases and J lost 5, with 12 bases in between. Germline CDR1 SGHRS, CDR2 YFSETQ.